This entry describes one T cell receptor (beta chain). MiXCR, applied by TCRdb to the RT-PCR reads, yields one record per CDR3 protein. The sample gives under 850,000 distinct CDR3 sequences, approximately 18% of which show up once; around 9.9% is in the top ten. This record comes from a study of response to subunit inactivated influenza vaccine. In germline, CDR1 is MNHEY, CDR2 SVGEGT. The CDR3 extends over 13 amino acids. Trimming took off 11 bases at V and 1 base at J, with 15 bases between the two ends. V and J are TRBV6-2 or TRBV6-3 and TRBJ2-7; D may be TRBD1 (7 bases). This sequence originates from a man aged 50 or older who received an inactivated influenza vaccine. Sample: PBMCs from blood, taken less than 6 days after vaccination. CDR3 DNA sequence: TGTGCCGGCGGAGGGGGCGGATCCTACGAGCAGTACTTC. As protein: CAGGGGGSYEQYF.